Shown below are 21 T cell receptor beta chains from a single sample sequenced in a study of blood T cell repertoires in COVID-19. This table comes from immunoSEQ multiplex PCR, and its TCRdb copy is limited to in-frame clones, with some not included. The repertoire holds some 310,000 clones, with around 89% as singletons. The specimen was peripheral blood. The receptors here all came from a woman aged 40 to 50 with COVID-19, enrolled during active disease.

CDR3 protein: CASSIDTESTEAFF. Written as DNA, the CDR3 is TGTGCCAGTAGTATAGATACCGAGAGCACTGAAGCTTTCTTT. The V and J genes are TRBV19 and TRBJ1-1; D is unresolved. The germline CDR1 and CDR2 sequences are LNHDA and SQIVND (reference sequence). V gave up 0 bases and J gave up 4 bases, with 9 bases separating them. The CDR3 length is 14 residues.

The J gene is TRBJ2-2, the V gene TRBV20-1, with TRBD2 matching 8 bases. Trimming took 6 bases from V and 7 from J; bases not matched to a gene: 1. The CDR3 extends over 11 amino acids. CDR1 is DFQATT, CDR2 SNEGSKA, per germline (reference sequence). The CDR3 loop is CSAREGGELFF. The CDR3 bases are TGCAGTGCCCGGGAGGGCGGGGAGCTGTTTTTT.

As DNA, the CDR3 is TGTGCCAGTCACAGGGATCCAAATCAGCCCCAGCATTTT. Translated, it gives CASHRDPNQPQHF. This chain joins TRBV2 and TRBJ1-5; D may be TRBD1 (6 bases). CDR3 size: 13 residues. The germline CDR1 and CDR2 sequences are SNHLY and FYNNEI. Trimming shortened V by 9 bases and J by 4 bases, and 13 bases separated the two germline ends.

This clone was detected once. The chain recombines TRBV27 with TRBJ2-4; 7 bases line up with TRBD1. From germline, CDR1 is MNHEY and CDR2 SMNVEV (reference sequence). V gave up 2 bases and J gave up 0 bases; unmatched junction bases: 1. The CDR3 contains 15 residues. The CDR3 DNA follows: TGTGCCAGCAGTTTAAGGGGGCTAGCCAAAAACATTCAGTACTTC. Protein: CASSLRGLAKNIQYF.

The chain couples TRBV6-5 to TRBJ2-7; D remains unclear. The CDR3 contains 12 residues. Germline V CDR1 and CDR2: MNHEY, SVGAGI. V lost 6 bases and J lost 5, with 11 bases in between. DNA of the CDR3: TGTGCCAGCAGCGACACTTATCACGAGCAGTACTTC. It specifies CASSDTYHEQYF.

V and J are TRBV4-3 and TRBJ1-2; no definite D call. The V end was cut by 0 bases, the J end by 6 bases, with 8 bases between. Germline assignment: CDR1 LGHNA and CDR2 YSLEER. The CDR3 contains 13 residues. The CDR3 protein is CASSQDRVDGYTF. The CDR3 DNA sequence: TGCGCCAGCAGCCAAGATCGAGTCGATGGCTACACCTTC.

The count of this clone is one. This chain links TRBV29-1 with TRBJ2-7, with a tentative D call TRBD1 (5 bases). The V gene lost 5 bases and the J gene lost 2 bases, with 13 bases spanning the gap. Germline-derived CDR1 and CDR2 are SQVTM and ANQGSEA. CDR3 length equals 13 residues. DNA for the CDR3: TGCAGCGTTTATTCAGACAGCACCTACGAGCAGTACTTC. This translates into CSVYSDSTYEQYF.

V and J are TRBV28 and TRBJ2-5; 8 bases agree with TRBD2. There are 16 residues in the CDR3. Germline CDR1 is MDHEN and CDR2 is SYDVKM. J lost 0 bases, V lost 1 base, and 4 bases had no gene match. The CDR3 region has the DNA TGTGCCAGCAGTTTATTGACTAGCGTTAACCAAGAGACCCAGTACTTC. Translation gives CASSLLTSVNQETQYF.

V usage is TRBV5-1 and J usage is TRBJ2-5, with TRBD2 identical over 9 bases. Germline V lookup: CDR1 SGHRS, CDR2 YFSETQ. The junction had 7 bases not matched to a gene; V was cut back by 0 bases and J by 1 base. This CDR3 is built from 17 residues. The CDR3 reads CASSLGDSGSLQETQYF. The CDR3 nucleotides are TGCGCCAGCAGCTTGGGTGATAGCGGGAGTCTCCAAGAGACCCAGTACTTC.

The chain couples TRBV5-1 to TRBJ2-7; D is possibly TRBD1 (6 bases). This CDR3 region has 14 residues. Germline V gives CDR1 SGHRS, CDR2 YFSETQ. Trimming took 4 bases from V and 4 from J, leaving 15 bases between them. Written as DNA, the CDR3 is TGCGCCAGCAGCGGGACACGCGAGGGTTACGAGCAGTACTTC. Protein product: CASSGTREGYEQYF.

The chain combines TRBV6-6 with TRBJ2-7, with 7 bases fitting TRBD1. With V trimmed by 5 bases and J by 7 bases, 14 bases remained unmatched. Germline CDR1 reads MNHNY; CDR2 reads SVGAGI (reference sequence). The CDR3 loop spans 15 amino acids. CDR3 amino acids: CASSPGTVALGEQYF. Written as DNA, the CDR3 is TGTGCCAGCAGTCCCGGGACAGTTGCCCTCGGGGAGCAGTACTTC.

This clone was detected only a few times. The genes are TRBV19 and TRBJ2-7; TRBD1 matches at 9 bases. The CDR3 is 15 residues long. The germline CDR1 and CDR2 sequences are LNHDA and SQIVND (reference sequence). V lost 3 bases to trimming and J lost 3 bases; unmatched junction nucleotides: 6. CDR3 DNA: TGTGCCAGTAGTATCCCGGACAGGGGAAACTACGAGCAGTACTTC. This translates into CASSIPDRGNYEQYF.

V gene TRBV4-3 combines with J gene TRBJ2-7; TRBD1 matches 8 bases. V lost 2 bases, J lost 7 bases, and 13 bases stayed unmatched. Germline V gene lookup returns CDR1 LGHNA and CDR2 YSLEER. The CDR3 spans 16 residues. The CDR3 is CASSQTLDRVTGEQYF. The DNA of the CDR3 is TGCGCCAGCAGCCAAACTCTGGACAGGGTGACAGGAGAGCAGTACTTC.

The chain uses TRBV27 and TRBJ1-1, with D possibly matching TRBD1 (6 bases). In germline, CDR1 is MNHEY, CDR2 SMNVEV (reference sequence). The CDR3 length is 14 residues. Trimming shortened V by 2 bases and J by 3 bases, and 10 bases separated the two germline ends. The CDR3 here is CASSLIQGYTEAFF. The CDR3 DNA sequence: TGTGCCAGCAGTTTAATCCAGGGGTACACTGAAGCTTTCTTT.

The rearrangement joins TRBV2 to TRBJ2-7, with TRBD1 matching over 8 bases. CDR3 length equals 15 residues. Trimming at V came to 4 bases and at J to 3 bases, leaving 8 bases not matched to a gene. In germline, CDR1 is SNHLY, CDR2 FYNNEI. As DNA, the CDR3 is TGTGCCAGCAGTGTTGGGGGCAGGGGGCGCTACGAGCAGTACTTC. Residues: CASSVGGRGRYEQYF.

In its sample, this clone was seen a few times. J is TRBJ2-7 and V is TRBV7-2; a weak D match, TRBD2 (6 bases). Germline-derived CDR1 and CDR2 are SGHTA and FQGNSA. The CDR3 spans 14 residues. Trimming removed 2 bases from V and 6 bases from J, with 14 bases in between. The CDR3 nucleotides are TGTGCCAGCAGCTTAAACGGGAGATCGGGCGAGCAGTACTTC. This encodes CASSLNGRSGEQYF.

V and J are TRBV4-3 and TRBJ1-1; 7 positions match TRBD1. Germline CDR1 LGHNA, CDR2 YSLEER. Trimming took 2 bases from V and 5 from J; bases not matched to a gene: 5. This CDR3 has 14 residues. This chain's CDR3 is CASSQRGPETEAFF. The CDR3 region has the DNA TGCGCCAGCAGCCAAAGGGGGCCGGAGACTGAAGCTTTCTTT.

The CDR3: CASSLRVSQETQYF. CDR3 nucleotide sequence: TGTGCCAGCAGCTTGAGAGTGAGTCAAGAGACCCAGTACTTC. The chain has TRBV5-6 and TRBJ2-5; D unclear. The CDR3 contains 14 residues. V dropped 1 base and J dropped 2 bases, with 9 bases sitting between them. Germline V gives CDR1 SGHDT, CDR2 YYEEEE.

The CDR3 DNA reads TGTGCCAGCAGTTTTAGAGGGGGAGGAAACACCATATATTTT. Protein: CASSFRGGGNTIYF. The chain carries TRBV28 and TRBJ1-3; weak D call: TRBD1 (6 bases). Deletions cut 3 bases from V and 4 bases from J, with 10 bases between. The CDR3 length is 14 residues. Germline CDR1 reads MDHEN; CDR2 reads SYDVKM. The whole variable domain, remainder taken from reference TRBV28 and TRBJ1-3, is DVKVTQSSRYLVKRTGEKVFLECVQDMDHENMFWYRQDPGLGLRLIYFSYDVKMKEKGDIPEGYSVSREKKERFSLILESASTNQTSMYLCASSFRGGGNTIYFGEGSWLTVV.

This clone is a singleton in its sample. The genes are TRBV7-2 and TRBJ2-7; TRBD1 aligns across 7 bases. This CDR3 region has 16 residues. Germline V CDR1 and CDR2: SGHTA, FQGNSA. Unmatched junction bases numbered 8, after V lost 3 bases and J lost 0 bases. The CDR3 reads CASSFLGTVSSYEQYF. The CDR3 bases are TGTGCCAGCAGCTTCCTAGGGACAGTGAGCTCCTACGAGCAGTACTTC.

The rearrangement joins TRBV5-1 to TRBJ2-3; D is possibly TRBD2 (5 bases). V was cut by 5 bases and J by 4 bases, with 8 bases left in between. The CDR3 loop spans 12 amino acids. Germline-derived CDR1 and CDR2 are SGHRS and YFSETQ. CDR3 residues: CASSPRADTQYF. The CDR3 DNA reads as TGCGCCAGCAGTCCGAGGGCAGATACGCAGTATTTT.